These 4 T cell receptor beta chains were all obtained from the same sample, sequenced in a study of cytomegalovirus exposure and HLA in healthy donors. 13 Jbeta primers and 60 Vbeta primers were used for the PCR. Method: immunoSEQ multiplex PCR; TCRdb's copy keeps in-frame clones and lacks some. Counted here are around 190,000 clones, 79% occurring once; the ten biggest clones make up around 0.69%. Sequencing was done on a sample of PBMCs. These receptors all stem from a woman aged 40 to 49 in good health and CMV-seronegative.

The V and J genes are TRBV5-1 and TRBJ1-2; D may be TRBD1 (6 bases). V lost 0 bases to trimming and J lost 6 bases, with 24 bases between them. CDR3 size: 18 residues. Germline V gene lookup returns CDR1 SGHRS and CDR2 YFSETQ. The CDR3: CASSLDYRVPLRVDGYTF. The CDR3 DNA sequence: TGCGCCAGCAGCTTGGACTACAGGGTCCCCCTTCGAGTCGATGGCTACACCTTC. Combining the CDR3 with reference TRBV5-1 and TRBJ1-2 gives the whole variable domain KAGVTQTPRYLIKTRGQQVTLSCSPISGHRSVSWYQQTPGQGLQFLFEYFSETQRNKGNFPGRFSGRQFSNSRSEMNVSTLELGDSALYLCASSLDYRVPLRVDGYTFGSGTRLTVV.

This clone was found once. The chain links TRBV30 to TRBJ2-1, with a weak D call TRBD1 (6 bases). V lost 0 bases and J lost 0, with 12 bases in between. This CDR3 spans 16 amino acids. Germline values: CDR1 GTSNPN, CDR2 SVGIG (reference sequence). As DNA, the CDR3 is TGTGCCTGGAGTGTATTTGGACAGCCCTCCTACAATGAGCAGTTCTTC. It specifies CAWSVFGQPSYNEQFF.

The rearrangement links TRBV27 to TRBJ2-7; 8 nucleotides match TRBD2. Germline lookup yields CDR1 MNHEY and CDR2 SMNVEV (reference sequence). The CDR3 is 17 amino acids. V shed 3 bases, J shed 4 bases, and the junction held 14 bases outside the gene matches. CDR3 sequence reads: CASSLIPGLGRDYEQYF. The CDR3 DNA reads as TGTGCCAGCAGTTTGATTCCGGGACTAGGAAGGGATTACGAGCAGTACTTC.

The rearrangement uses TRBV18 and TRBJ2-7; 8 bases are a match to TRBD1. The CDR3 sequence is 14 residues long. In germline, CDR1 is KGHSH, CDR2 LQKENI. Trimming took 3 bases from V and 0 from J; bases not matched to a gene: 1. The CDR3, as DNA: TGTGCCAGCTCACCTACAGGGGGCTCCTACGAGCAGTACTTC. The encoded protein is CASSPTGGSYEQYF.